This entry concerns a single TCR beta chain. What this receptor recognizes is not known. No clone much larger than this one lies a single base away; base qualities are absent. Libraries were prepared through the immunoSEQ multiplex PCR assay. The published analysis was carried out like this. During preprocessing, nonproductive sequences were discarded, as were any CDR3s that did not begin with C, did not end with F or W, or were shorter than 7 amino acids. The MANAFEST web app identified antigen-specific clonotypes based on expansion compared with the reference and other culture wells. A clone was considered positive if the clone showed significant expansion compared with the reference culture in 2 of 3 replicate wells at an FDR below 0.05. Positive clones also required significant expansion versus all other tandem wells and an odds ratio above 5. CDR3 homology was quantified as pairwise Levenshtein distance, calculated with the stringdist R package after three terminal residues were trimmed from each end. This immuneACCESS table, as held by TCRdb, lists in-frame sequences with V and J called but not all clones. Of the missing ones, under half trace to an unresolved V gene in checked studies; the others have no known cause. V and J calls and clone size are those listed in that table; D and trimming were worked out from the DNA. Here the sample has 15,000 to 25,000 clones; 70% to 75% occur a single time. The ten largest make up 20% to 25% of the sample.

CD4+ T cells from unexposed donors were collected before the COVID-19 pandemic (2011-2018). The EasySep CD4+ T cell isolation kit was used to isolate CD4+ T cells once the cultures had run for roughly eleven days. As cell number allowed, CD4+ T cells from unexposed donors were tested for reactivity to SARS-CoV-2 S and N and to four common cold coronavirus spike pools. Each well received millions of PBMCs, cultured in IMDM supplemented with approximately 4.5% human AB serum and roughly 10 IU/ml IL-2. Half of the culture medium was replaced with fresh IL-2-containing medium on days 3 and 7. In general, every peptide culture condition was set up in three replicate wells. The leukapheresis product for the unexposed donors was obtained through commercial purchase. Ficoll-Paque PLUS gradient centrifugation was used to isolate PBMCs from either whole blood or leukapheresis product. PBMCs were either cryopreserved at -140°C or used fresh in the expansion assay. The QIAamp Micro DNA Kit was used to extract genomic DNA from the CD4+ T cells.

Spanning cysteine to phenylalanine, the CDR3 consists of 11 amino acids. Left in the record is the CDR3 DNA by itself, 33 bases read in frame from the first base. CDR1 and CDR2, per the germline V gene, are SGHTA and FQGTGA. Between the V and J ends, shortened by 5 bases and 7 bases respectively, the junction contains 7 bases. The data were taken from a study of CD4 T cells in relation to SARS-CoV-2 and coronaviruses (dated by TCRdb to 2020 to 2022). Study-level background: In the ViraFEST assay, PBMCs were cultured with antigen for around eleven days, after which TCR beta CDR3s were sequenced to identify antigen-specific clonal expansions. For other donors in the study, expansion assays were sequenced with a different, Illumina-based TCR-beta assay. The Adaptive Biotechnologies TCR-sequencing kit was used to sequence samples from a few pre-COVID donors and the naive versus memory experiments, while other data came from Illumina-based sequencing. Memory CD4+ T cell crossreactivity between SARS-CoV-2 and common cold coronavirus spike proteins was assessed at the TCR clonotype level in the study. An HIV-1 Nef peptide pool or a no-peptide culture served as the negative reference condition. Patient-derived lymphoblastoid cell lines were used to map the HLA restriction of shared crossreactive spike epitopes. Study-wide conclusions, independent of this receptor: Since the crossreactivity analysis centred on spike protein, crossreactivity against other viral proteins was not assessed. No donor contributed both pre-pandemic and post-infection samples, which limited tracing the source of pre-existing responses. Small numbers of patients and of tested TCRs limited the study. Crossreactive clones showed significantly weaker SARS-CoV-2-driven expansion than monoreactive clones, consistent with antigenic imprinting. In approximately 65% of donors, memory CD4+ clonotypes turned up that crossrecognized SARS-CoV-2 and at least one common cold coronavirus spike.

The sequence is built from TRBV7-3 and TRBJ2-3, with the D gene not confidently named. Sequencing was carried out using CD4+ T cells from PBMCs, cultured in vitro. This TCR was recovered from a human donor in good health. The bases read TGTGCCAGCAGCGACGAAAATACGCAGTATTTT. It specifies CASSDENTQYF.